This record concerns one TCR beta chain sequence. Its antigen is unknown. CDR3 length: 17 amino acids. Germline V gene data show CDR1 as SGHRS and CDR2 as YFSETQ. V shed 1 base, J shed 0 bases, and the junction held 6 bases outside the gene matches. cDNA molecules carried unique molecular identifiers, and template switching added a universal primer site. One entry per CDR3 protein results from TCRdb running MiXCR on the 5' RACE reads. The sample consists of about 530,000 distinct CDR3 sequences, around 24% of them appearing once. Healthy Caucasians supplied all donations. The sample is drawn from a study of identical twins. Study conclusions and caveats: A partial confounding effect on zero-insertion analyses could come from invariant MAIT and iNKT cells.

This sample also belongs to another study, concerning yellow fever vaccine responses in identical twins.

Sequencing used CD4+ T cells sorted from blood. This receptor was identified in a woman under 30 in good health. The rearrangement joins TRBV5-1 to TRBJ2-3, with 9 bases matching TRBD2. CDR3 sequence (DNA): TGCGCCAGCAGCTTGAGTGGCCTAGCGGGGAGCACAGATACGCAGTATTTT. Translating it yields CASSLSGLAGSTDTQYF.